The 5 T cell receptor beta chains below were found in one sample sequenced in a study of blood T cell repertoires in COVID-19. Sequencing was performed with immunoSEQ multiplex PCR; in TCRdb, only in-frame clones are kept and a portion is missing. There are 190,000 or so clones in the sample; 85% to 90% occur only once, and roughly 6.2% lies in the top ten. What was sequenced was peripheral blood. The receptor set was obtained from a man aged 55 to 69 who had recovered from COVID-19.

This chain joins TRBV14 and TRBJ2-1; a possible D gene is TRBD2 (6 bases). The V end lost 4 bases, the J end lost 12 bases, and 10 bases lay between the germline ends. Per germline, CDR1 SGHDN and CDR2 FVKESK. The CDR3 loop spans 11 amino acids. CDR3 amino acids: CASSPGTVQFF. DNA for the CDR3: TGTGCCAGCAGCCCCGGGACTGTGCAGTTCTTC. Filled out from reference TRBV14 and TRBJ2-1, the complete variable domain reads EAGVTQFPSHSVIEKGQTVTLRCDPISGHDNLYWYRRVMGKEIKFLLHFVKESKQDESGMPNNRFLAERTGGTYSTLKVQPAELEDSGVYFCASSPGTVQFFGPGTRLTVL.

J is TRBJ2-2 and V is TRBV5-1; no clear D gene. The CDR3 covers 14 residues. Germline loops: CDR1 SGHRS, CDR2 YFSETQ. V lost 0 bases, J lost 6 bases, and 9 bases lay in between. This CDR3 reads CASSLDIGAGELFF. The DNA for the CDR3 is TGCGCCAGCAGCTTGGACATCGGAGCCGGGGAGCTGTTTTTT. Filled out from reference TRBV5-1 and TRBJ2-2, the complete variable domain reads KAGVTQTPRYLIKTRGQQVTLSCSPISGHRSVSWYQQTPGQGLQFLFEYFSETQRNKGNFPGRFSGRQFSNSRSEMNVSTLELGDSALYLCASSLDIGAGELFFGEGSRLTVL.

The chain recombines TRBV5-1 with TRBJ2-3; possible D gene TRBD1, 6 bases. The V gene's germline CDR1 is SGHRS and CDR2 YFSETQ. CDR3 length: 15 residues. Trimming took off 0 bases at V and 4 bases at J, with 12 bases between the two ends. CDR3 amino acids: CASSLAAGTPDTQYF. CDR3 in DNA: TGCGCCAGCAGCTTGGCCGCAGGGACACCAGATACGCAGTATTTT.

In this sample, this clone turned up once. The CDR3 sequence is CASSPRAGAPLHF. DNA for the CDR3: TGTGCCAGCAGCCCCAGGGCTGGGGCACCCCTCCACTTT. The chain employs TRBV7-7 and TRBJ1-6; D possibly corresponds to TRBD1 (5 bases). CDR1 and CDR2 (germline): SSHAT, FNYEAQ (reference sequence). With 5 bases removed from V and 11 bases from J, the gap between germline ends came to 13 bases. CDR3 length: 13 amino acids.

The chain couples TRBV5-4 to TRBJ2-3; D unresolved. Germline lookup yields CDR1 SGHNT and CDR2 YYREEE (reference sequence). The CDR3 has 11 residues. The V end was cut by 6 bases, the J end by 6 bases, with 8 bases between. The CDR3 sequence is CASTAGDTQYF. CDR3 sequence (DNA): TGTGCCAGCACGGCCGGGGATACGCAGTATTTT. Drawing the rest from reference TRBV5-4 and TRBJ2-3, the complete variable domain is ETGVTQSPTHLIKTRGQQVTLRCSSQSGHNTVSWYQQALGQGPQFIFQYYREEENGRGNFPPRFSGLQFPNYSSELNVNALELDDSALYLCASTAGDTQYFGPGTRLTVL.